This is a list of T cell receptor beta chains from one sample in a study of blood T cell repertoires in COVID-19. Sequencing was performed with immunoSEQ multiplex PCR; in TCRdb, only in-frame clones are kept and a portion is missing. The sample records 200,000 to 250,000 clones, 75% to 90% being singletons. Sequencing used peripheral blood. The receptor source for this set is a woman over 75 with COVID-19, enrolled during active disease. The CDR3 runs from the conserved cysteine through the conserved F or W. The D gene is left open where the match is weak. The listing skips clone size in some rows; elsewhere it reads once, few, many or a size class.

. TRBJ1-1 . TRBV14 TGTGCCAGCAGCCAAGACGGGACTAGGAACACTGAAGCTTTCTTT CASSQDGTRNTEAFF
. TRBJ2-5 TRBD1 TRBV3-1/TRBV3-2 TGTGCCAGCAGCCAAGTTACAGGGGAAGAGACCCAGTACTTC CASSQVTGEETQYF
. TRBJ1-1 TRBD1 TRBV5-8 TGTGCCAGCAGTCGTACAGGGGGCAACGCTGAAGCTTTCTTT CASSRTGGNAEAFF
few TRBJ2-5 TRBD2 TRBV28 TGTGCCAGCAGTTGGGCTAGCGGGAGGGGAAAGACCCAGTACTTC CASSWASGRGKTQYF
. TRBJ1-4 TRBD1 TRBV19 TGTGCCAGTAGAAGACAGGGTGAAAAACTGTTTTTT CASRRQGEKLFF
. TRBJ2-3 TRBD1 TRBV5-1 TGCGCCAGCAGTCAGGGGGTTCTCACAGATACGCAGTATTTT CASSQGVLTDTQYF
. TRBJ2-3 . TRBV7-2 TGTGCCAGCAGCGTGAGAGGAGGCAACTCGGATACGCAGTATTTT CASSVRGGNSDTQYF
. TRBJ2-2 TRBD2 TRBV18 TGTGCCAGCTCACCACGGGGGGGTGCAGACACCGGGGAGCTGTTTTTT CASSPRGGADTGELFF
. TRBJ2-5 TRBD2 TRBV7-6 TGTGCCAGCAGCCGACAGGTAGCGGGAGGGGAAGAGACCCAGTACTTC CASSRQVAGGEETQYF
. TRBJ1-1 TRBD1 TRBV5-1 TGCGCCAGCAGCTTACAGGGGTCCGACACTGAAGCTTTCTTT CASSLQGSDTEAFF
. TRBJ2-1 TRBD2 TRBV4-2 TGTGCCAGCAGCCAACCGGGAGGAAGTGGCAATGAGCAGTTCTTC CASSQPGGSGNEQFF
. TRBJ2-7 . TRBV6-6 TGTGCCAGCAGTTACGTGCAGGGGCGAACCACCTACGAGCAGTACTTC CASSYVQGRTTYEQYF
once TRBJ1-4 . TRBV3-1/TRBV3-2 TGTGCCAGCAGCCTTAGAGGGAAACAGCCCGAAAAACTGTTTTTT CASSLRGKQPEKLFF
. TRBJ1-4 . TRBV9 TGTGCCAGCAGCATAACAAGCACAGGGCGTAATGAAAAACTGTTTTTT CASSITSTGRNEKLFF
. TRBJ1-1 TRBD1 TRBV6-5 TGTGCCAGCAGTTTTAACAGGGGGCCGGACACTGAAGCTTTCTTT CASSFNRGPDTEAFF
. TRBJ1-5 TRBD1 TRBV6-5 TGTGCCAGCAGTTCGGGCAGGGGGCAGAGTCAGCCCCAGCATTTT CASSSGRGQSQPQHF
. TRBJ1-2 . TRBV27 TGTGCCAGCAGTTTAACCGTAGCCTATGGCTACACCTTC CASSLTVAYGYTF
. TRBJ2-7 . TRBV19 TGTGCCAGTAGCCCCGGGAGATCTTACGAGCAGTACTTC CASSPGRSYEQYF
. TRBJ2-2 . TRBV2 TGTGCCAGCAGGGAGGTAGAAGCCGGGGAGCTGTTTTTT CASREVEAGELFF
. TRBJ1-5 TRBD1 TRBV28 TGTGCCAGCAGTTCTAATCGACAGGGGAGACAGCCCCAGCATTTT CASSSNRQGRQPQHF
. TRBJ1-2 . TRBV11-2 TGTGCCAGCAGCTCCCACAGCTATGGCTACACCTTC CASSSHSYGYTF
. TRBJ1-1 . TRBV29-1 TGCAGCGTTGGCAGGGCCACTGAAGCTTTCTTT CSVGRATEAFF
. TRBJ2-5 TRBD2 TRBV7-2 TGTGCCAGCAGCTCGTCCGGGAGGATGGAGACCCAGTACTTC CASSSSGRMETQYF
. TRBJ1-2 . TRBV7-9 TGTGCCAGCAGCGCTAAGGGGCCCAGTGTAAGCGGCTACACCTTC CASSAKGPSVSGYTF
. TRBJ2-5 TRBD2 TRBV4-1 TGCGCCAGCAGCCAAAGCTCTAGCGGCAGCGGGAGTGCTGAGACCCAGTACTTC CASSQSSSGSGSAETQYF
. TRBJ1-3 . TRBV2 TGTGCCAGCAGTGTTGAGTTCTCTGGAAACACCATATATTTT CASSVEFSGNTIYF
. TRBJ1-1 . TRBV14 TGTGCCAGCAGCCAAGATCTGTACACTGAAGCTTTCTTT CASSQDLYTEAFF
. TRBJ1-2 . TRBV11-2 TGTGCCAGCAGCTTAGAAGCAGGTTCTTTCGGCTACACCTTC CASSLEAGSFGYTF
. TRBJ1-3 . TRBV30 TGTGCCTACTCGCCGGGAAACACCATATATTTT CAYSPGNTIYF
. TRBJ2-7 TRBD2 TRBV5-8 TGTGCCAGCCCTGCCTTACCCGGGACTAGCGGAACCTACGAGCAGTACTTC CASPALPGTSGTYEQYF
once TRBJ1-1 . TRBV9 TGTGCCAGCAGTGAGAGACTAGGTGGTGAAGCTTTCTTT CASSERLGGEAFF
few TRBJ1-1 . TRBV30 TGTGCCTGGAGTGTCTTGAGGAGCAACACTGAAGCTTTCTTT CAWSVLRSNTEAFF
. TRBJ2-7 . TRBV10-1 TGCGCCAGCAGTGATAATTTCGAGCAGTACTTC CASSDNFEQYF
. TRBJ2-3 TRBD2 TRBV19 TGTGCCAGTAGCTGGACTAGCGGGAGAAGGGGGTTAAACACAGATACGCAGTATTTT CASSWTSGRRGLNTDTQYF
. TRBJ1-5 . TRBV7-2 TGTGCCAGCAGCTTAGACGGGGGAAGAAGCGGTCAGCCCCAGCATTTT CASSLDGGRSGQPQHF
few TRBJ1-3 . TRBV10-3 TGTGCCATCAGTGAACCCGGGAACTCTGGAAACACCATATATTTT CAISEPGNSGNTIYF
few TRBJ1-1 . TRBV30 TGTGCCTGGAGTGAAAGGGGGGGCACTGAAGCTTTCTTT CAWSERGGTEAFF
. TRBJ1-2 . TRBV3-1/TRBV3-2 TGTGCCAGCAGCACCTCCGGGGGACGGGGCTACACCTTC CASSTSGGRGYTF
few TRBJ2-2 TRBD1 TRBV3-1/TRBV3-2 TGTGCCAGCAGCCTGTCCCGGCAGGGGGTCGGGGAGCTGTTTTTT CASSLSRQGVGELFF
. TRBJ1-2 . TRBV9 TGTGCCAGCAGCCCCAGGGGCTATGGCTACACCTTC CASSPRGYGYTF